The clone carrying this TCR beta chain was seen more than once but under ten times. This sample was taken from a study of immune evolution from preneoplasia to lung adenocarcinoma. Data came from immunoSEQ multiplex PCR; TCRdb stores just in-frame clones and leaves some out. The table shows around 10,000 clones, with 78% occurring only once. CDR3 length: 14 amino acids. CDR1 is MGHRA and CDR2 is YSYEKL in the germline V gene. V was clipped by 5 bases and J by 0 bases, with 11 bases between them. Macro-dissection enriched premalignant or tumor cells before nucleic acid extraction. The rearrangement joins TRBV4-1 to TRBJ2-7; tentatively, D is TRBD2 (6 bases). Specimen: FFPE minimally invasive lung adenocarcinoma tissue. This TCR was recovered from a person aged 55-85 years with lung adenocarcinoma. CDR3 sequence: CASSASDNSYEQYF. CDR3 nucleotide sequence: TGCGCCAGCAGCGCTAGCGACAACTCCTACGAGCAGTACTTC.